This entry lists 2 T cell receptor beta chains sequenced from one sample in a study of beta chain features in type 1 diabetes. Study-level results: For Type 1 diabetes patients, all four CD4+ subsets carried TCRB CDR3s that were moderately but significantly shorter.

No antigen has been assigned to these receptors. Reverse transcription of all isolated RNA meant that expressed TCRB transcripts were sequenced. Sequenced by immunoSEQ multiplex PCR; TCRdb stores in-frame clones only, minus some. The data hold 200,000 to 250,000 clones, with roughly 17% observed a single time. Sequencing input: naive CD4+ T cells from blood. All receptors come from a man aged 25-40 years with type 1 diabetes.

In nucleotides, the CDR3 is TGTGCCACGTTGTCAGGGTCCGACAATGAGCAGTTCTTC. Translation: CATLSGSDNEQFF. This chain uses TRBV5-4 with TRBJ2-1, with a weak D call TRBD1 (5 bases). V was pared by 9 bases and J by 5 bases, with 15 bases between. This CDR3 is 13 amino acids long. Germline CDR1 reads SGHNT; CDR2 reads YYREEE (reference sequence). The whole variable domain, remainder taken from reference TRBV5-4 and TRBJ2-1, is ETGVTQSPTHLIKTRGQQVTLRCSSQSGHNTVSWYQQALGQGPQFIFQYYREEENGRGNFPPRFSGLQFPNYSSELNVNALELDDSALYLCATLSGSDNEQFFGPGTRLTVL.

This clone was counted between two and nine times. This chain uses TRBV7-8 with TRBJ2-2; 7 nucleotides align to TRBD1. The CDR3 is 14 amino acids. V shed 6 bases, J shed 5 bases, and the junction held 6 bases outside the gene matches. Germline-derived CDR1 and CDR2 are SGHVS and FQNEAQ. CDR3 DNA: TGTGCCAGCAGTCGACAGGGACATACCGGGGAGCTGTTTTTT. Protein: CASSRQGHTGELFF. Complete variable domain (other parts from reference TRBV7-8 and TRBJ2-2): GAGVSQSPRYKVAKRGQDVALRCDPISGHVSLFWYQQALGQGPEFLTYFQNEAQLDKSGLPSDRFFAERPEGSVSTLKIQRTQQEDSAVYLCASSRQGHTGELFFGEGSRLTVL.